Shown below are 27 T cell receptor beta chains from a single sample sequenced in a study of blood T cell repertoires in COVID-19. TCRdb's table, derived via immunoSEQ multiplex PCR, lists solely in-frame clones and lacks some. This table has almost 300,000 clones, nearly 90% appearing once. What was sequenced was peripheral blood. The receptors shown here come from a woman younger than 45 with COVID-19, enrolled during active disease.

The chain couples TRBV7-9 to TRBJ1-2; D remains ambiguous. CDR1 is SEHNR and CDR2 is FQNEAQ in the germline V gene (reference sequence). Trimming pared 2 bases from V and 4 bases from J, leaving 8 bases between. This CDR3 is built from 13 residues. The CDR3, as DNA: TGTGCCAGCAGCTTACACGCGGGCTATGGCTACACCTTC. Translation: CASSLHAGYGYTF.

CDR3 residues: CASRQTRAGYTF. CDR3 DNA: TGTGCCAGCAGGCAGACCAGGGCTGGCTACACCTTC. The gene calls are TRBV6-5 and TRBJ1-2, with D perhaps TRBD1 (5 bases). The V gene's germline CDR1 is MNHEY and CDR2 SVGAGI. The CDR3 has 12 residues. Trimming removed 6 bases from V and 7 bases from J, with 12 bases in between.

This clone came up a few times. Germline is not matched at one junction end, which may reflect a read error. V gene TRBV4-1 combines with J gene TRBJ2-5; 8 bases line up with TRBD2. Looked up from germline, CDR1 is MGHRA and CDR2 is YSYEKL. This CDR3 has 14 amino acids. CDR3 nucleotide sequence: TGCGCCAGCAGACAAGGGACTAGACAAGAGACCCAGTACTTC. As protein: CASRQGTRQETQYF.

The chain has TRBV6-1 and TRBJ2-2, with D possibly matching TRBD1 (6 bases). The CDR3 extends over 14 amino acids. Germline V lookup: CDR1 MNHNS, CDR2 SASEGT. Deletions cut 1 base from V and 6 bases from J, with 9 bases between. CDR3 in amino acids: CASSEVKGAGELFF. The CDR3 nucleotides read TGTGCCAGCAGTGAAGTAAAGGGGGCCGGGGAGCTGTTTTTT.

This clone showed up just once. In DNA form, the CDR3 reads TGTGCCAGCAGCTTCGACAGGGAATCACCCCTCCACTTT. Translated, it gives CASSFDRESPLHF. The chain is built from TRBV7-2 and TRBJ1-6, with 7 bases identical to TRBD1. CDR3 size: 13 residues. Trimming cost V 3 bases and J 10 bases; bases outside gene matches: 3. Germline V lookup: CDR1 SGHTA, CDR2 FQGNSA.

The gene calls are TRBV7-8 and TRBJ2-7; a possible D gene is TRBD1 (5 bases). The CDR3 spans 14 residues. V lost 9 bases and J lost 3, with 18 bases in between. Per the germline V gene, CDR1 is SGHVS and CDR2 is FQNEAQ. The CDR3 reads CASTRGVGIYEQYF. CDR3 coding DNA: TGTGCCAGTACAAGGGGCGTGGGAATCTACGAGCAGTACTTC.

The rearrangement links TRBV3-1 (or the pseudogene TRBV3-2) to TRBJ2-2; possible D gene TRBD2, 5 bases. This CDR3 has 15 amino acids. Germline V lookup: CDR1 LGHDT, CDR2 YNNKEL (reference sequence). The V end lost 1 base, the J end lost 6 bases, and 12 bases lay between the germline ends. The CDR3 sequence: CASSQAISRAGELFF. For the CDR3, the DNA is TGTGCCAGCAGCCAAGCCATTTCGCGGGCCGGGGAGCTGTTTTTT.

The chain is built from TRBV5-1 and TRBJ2-1, with 9 positions matching TRBD2. Germline values: CDR1 SGHRS, CDR2 YFSETQ. The CDR3 length is 17 residues. J lost 6 bases, V lost 5 bases, and 15 bases had no gene match. The CDR3 DNA reads as TGCGCCAGCAGGGGGTGGCCCCTGAGCGGGGGGCGCAATGAGCAGTTCTTC. Its translation is CASRGWPLSGGRNEQFF. The full variable domain, rest sourced from reference TRBV5-1 and TRBJ2-1, is KAGVTQTPRYLIKTRGQQVTLSCSPISGHRSVSWYQQTPGQGLQFLFEYFSETQRNKGNFPGRFSGRQFSNSRSEMNVSTLELGDSALYLCASRGWPLSGGRNEQFFGPGTRLTVL.

The chain carries TRBV19 and TRBJ1-2, with 7 positions matching TRBD1. This CDR3 has 15 residues. Trimming took 6 bases from V and 1 from J; bases not matched to a gene: 8. Germline-derived CDR1 and CDR2 are LNHDA and SQIVND (reference sequence). Written as DNA, the CDR3 is TGTGCCAGTAGGGGACCGGGACAGAGTAACTATGGCTACACCTTC. This gives the protein CASRGPGQSNYGYTF.

The chain employs TRBV4-1 and TRBJ2-1, with 7 positions matching TRBD1. After removal of 1 base from V and 8 bases from J, the junction contained 11 bases not matched to a gene. In germline, CDR1 is MGHRA, CDR2 YSYEKL. The CDR3 length is 16 residues. The CDR3 loop reads CASSQGDRVRWDEQFF. DNA for the CDR3: TGCGCCAGCAGCCAAGGAGACAGGGTGAGATGGGATGAGCAGTTCTTC.

This rearrangement joins TRBV27 to TRBJ2-5; 7 bases line up with TRBD1. Losses at the gene ends were 5 bases for V and 1 base for J; bases not matched to a gene: 10. This CDR3 region has 16 residues. Germline CDR1 reads MNHEY; CDR2 reads SMNVEV (reference sequence). CDR3 nucleotides: TGTGCCAGCAGTCCCTTCCCGACAGGGAGCCAAGAGACCCAGTACTTC. It yields the protein CASSPFPTGSQETQYF.

The chain is built from TRBV6-1 and TRBJ2-1; 10 bases agree with TRBD2. Germline CDR1 is MNHNS and CDR2 is SASEGT. This CDR3 spans 15 amino acids. V lost 3 bases to trimming and J lost 8 bases; unmatched junction nucleotides: 7. In nucleotides, the CDR3 is TGTGCCAGCAGTGATGGTAGCGGGGGGCGGGATGAGCAGTTCTTC. It translates to CASSDGSGGRDEQFF.

The J gene is TRBJ1-3, the V gene TRBV7-9; 7 bases fit TRBD1. Germline values: CDR1 SEHNR, CDR2 FQNEAQ (reference sequence). The CDR3 runs 16 residues. Losses at the gene ends were 3 bases for V and 0 bases for J; bases not matched to a gene: 5. This CDR3 is CASSFEGASSGNTIYF. CDR3 bases: TGTGCCAGCAGCTTTGAGGGGGCGAGCTCTGGAAACACCATATATTTT.

The rearrangement uses TRBV5-1 and TRBJ2-1, with 8 bases matching TRBD2. The CDR3 sequence is 14 residues long. With 0 bases clipped from V and 10 bases from J, the junction kept 6 bases outside the gene matches. Germline-derived CDR1 and CDR2 are SGHRS and YFSETQ. Here the CDR3 DNA reads TGCGCCAGCAGCTTGGTTAGCGGGGTTAAAGAGCAGTTCTTC. Its protein product is CASSLVSGVKEQFF.

V gene TRBV5-6 combines with J gene TRBJ1-1; D remains unclear. Germline CDR1 and CDR2: SGHDT and YYEEEE. CDR3 size: 13 residues. The ends were cut back, 1 base at V and 4 bases at J, with 8 bases in the middle. This CDR3 is CASSLFSGTEAFF. DNA for the CDR3: TGTGCCAGCAGCTTGTTCTCAGGCACTGAAGCTTTCTTT.

The chain has TRBV29-1 and TRBJ2-2; 9 bases map to TRBD1. This CDR3 spans 15 amino acids. CDR1 is SQVTM and CDR2 is ANQGSEA in the germline V gene. J gave up 1 base and V 7 bases, and 7 bases lay outside the gene matches. CDR3 amino acids: CSAQQGAENTGELFF. Written as DNA, the CDR3 is TGCAGCGCACAACAGGGGGCGGAGAACACCGGGGAGCTGTTTTTT.

The J gene is TRBJ2-1, the V gene TRBV19; the match to TRBD1 covers 7 bases. Per the germline V gene, CDR1 is LNHDA and CDR2 is SQIVND (reference sequence). The J segment lost 8 bases and the V segment lost 3 bases, leaving 19 bases of the junction unmatched. The CDR3 covers 18 residues. CDR3 sequence: CASSIHRWTGVGIDEQFF. In nucleotides, the CDR3 is TGTGCCAGTAGTATCCATCGATGGACAGGTGTGGGCATCGATGAGCAGTTCTTC.

CDR3 DNA sequence: TGTGCCAGCAGCTTACTCACCAGCAGGGGGTTGGATACGCAGTATTTT. It translates to CASSLLTSRGLDTQYF. V is TRBV11-2 and J is TRBJ2-3, with 7 bases matching TRBD1. From germline, CDR1 is SGHAT and CDR2 FQNNGV. V lost 2 bases and J lost 6; bases outside the gene matches: 11. The CDR3 is made up of 16 amino acids. Supplemented by reference TRBV11-2 and TRBJ2-3, the full variable domain reads EAGVAQSPRYKIIEKRQSVAFWCNPISGHATLYWYQQILGQGPKLLIQFQNNGVVDDSQLPKDRFSAERLKGVDSTLKIQPAKLEDSAVYLCASSLLTSRGLDTQYFGPGTRLTVL.

The chain has TRBV5-5 and TRBJ1-1; D uncertain. Germline V gives CDR1 SGHKS, CDR2 YYEKEE (reference sequence). Trimming pared 4 bases from V and 0 bases from J, leaving 10 bases between. This CDR3 is built from 14 residues. CDR3: CASSHPGLNTEAFF. DNA of the CDR3: TGTGCCAGCAGCCACCCTGGGCTGAACACTGAAGCTTTCTTT.

The sample holds one count of this clone. The chain employs TRBV7-8 and TRBJ2-7; perhaps TRBD2 as D (5 bases). CDR3 length: 16 residues. V was clipped by 2 bases and J by 0 bases, with 14 bases between them. In germline, CDR1 is SGHVS, CDR2 FQNEAQ. The CDR3 loop is CASSLTGGHSSYEQYF. CDR3 DNA sequence: TGTGCCAGCAGCTTAACCGGCGGGCATAGCTCCTACGAGCAGTACTTC. Complete variable domain (other parts from reference TRBV7-8 and TRBJ2-7): GAGVSQSPRYKVAKRGQDVALRCDPISGHVSLFWYQQALGQGPEFLTYFQNEAQLDKSGLPSDRFFAERPEGSVSTLKIQRTQQEDSAVYLCASSLTGGHSSYEQYFGPGTRLTVT.

The chain joins TRBV6-5 to TRBJ2-3; D may be TRBD1 (7 bases). The CDR3 is 15 amino acids. The V gene's germline CDR1 is MNHEY and CDR2 SVGAGI. V lost 4 bases and J lost 3, with 14 bases in between. The CDR3 bases are TGTGCCAGCAGTTCCGACAGGGCGGGAACAGATACGCAGTATTTT. Protein sequence: CASSSDRAGTDTQYF.

This clone occurred once. The chain joins TRBV21-1 to TRBJ2-2; no DNA check was done on the table's D call, TRBD2. TRBV21-1 is a recognized pseudogene. The CDR3 spans 20 residues. The CDR3 protein is CASSKDRGLAGPSNTGELFF. Here the CDR3 DNA reads TGTGCCAGCAGCAAAGACCGCGGACTAGCGGGCCCTTCGAACACCGGGGAGCTGTTTTTT.

V gene TRBV5-1 combines with J gene TRBJ2-7; 10 bases are shared with TRBD2. This CDR3 is 18 amino acids long. Germline V gene sequence: CDR1 SGHRS, CDR2 YFSETQ. With V trimmed by 0 bases and J by 7 bases, 16 bases remained unmatched. The CDR3 DNA reads as TGCGCCAGCAGCTTGGGGTCGATAGCGGGGGGTTTTCTGAAGGAGCAGTACTTC. It yields the protein CASSLGSIAGGFLKEQYF. The variable domain in full, completed from reference TRBV5-1 and TRBJ2-7, reads KAGVTQTPRYLIKTRGQQVTLSCSPISGHRSVSWYQQTPGQGLQFLFEYFSETQRNKGNFPGRFSGRQFSNSRSEMNVSTLELGDSALYLCASSLGSIAGGFLKEQYFGPGTRLTVT.

The rearrangement links TRBV11-2 to TRBJ1-1; possible D gene TRBD1, 5 bases. Germline CDR1 is SGHAT and CDR2 is FQNNGV. CDR3 length: 14 amino acids. V lost 0 bases, J lost 8 bases, and 13 bases lay in between. The CDR3 DNA follows: TGTGCCAGCAGCTTAGAAGGGGTACCGTCGGAAGCTTTCTTT. Protein: CASSLEGVPSEAFF.

The chain links TRBV7-8 to TRBJ2-7, with 12 bases fitting TRBD2. Trimming at V came to 6 bases and at J to 4 bases, leaving 13 bases not matched to a gene. Germline V gene sequence: CDR1 SGHVS, CDR2 FQNEAQ. This CDR3 has 17 residues. CDR3 residues: CASSPGLAGLESYEQYF. CDR3 DNA sequence: TGTGCCAGCAGTCCCGGACTAGCGGGGTTAGAGTCTTACGAGCAGTACTTC.

This clone occurred once. J is TRBJ1-5 and V is TRBV19; TRBD1 matches 8 bases. The CDR3 is 13 residues long. The germline CDR1 and CDR2 sequences are LNHDA and SQIVND (reference sequence). The V and J ends lost 9 bases and 4 bases, in that order; junction bases with no gene match: 5. The CDR3 DNA reads TGTGCCAGCCGGGACAGGATGAATCAGCCCCAGCATTTT. This gives the protein CASRDRMNQPQHF.

This clone showed up just a few times. The V and J genes are TRBV11-2 and TRBJ1-5; a possible D gene is TRBD1 (6 bases). V was shortened by 8 bases and J by 4 bases, with 12 bases between the two germline ends. This CDR3 has 13 amino acids. Per the germline V gene, CDR1 is SGHAT and CDR2 is FQNNGV. DNA of the CDR3: TGTGCCAGCCGAGGGGGGGAGAATCAGCCCCAGCATTTT. Translated: CASRGGENQPQHF.